The present entry profiles one T cell receptor beta chain with its context. The data originate from a study of blood T cell repertoires in COVID-19. Study at large: Samples of COVID-19 (acute and convalescent) were obtained from the United States, Italy and Spain. In each case, the material was cDNA or gDNA derived from T cells, B-cell-depleted T cells, or PBMCs.

Seattle patients were enrolled while actively infected and followed longitudinally. The germline V gene has CDR1 PRHDT and CDR2 FYEKMQ (reference sequence). The CDR3 extends over 13 amino acids. V lost 5 bases to trimming and J lost 3 bases, with 10 bases between them. Original processing methods: Reference gene primer amplification in the assay estimated nucleated cell counts. Generated by immunoSEQ multiplex PCR, the TCRdb table keeps only in-frame clones and is missing some. V and J calls and clone size are those listed in that table; D and trimming were worked out from the DNA. The sample has more than 200,000 clones; 65% to 90% are singletons.

The chain recombines TRBV13 with TRBJ1-1, with D unresolved. The sequenced sample consisted of peripheral blood. This TCR was sampled from a man aged 45-65 years with COVID-19, enrolled during active disease. CDR3 amino acids: CASSPPIDTEAFF. The CDR3 DNA is TGTGCCAGCAGCCCTCCTATTGACACTGAAGCTTTCTTT.